This T cell receptor beta chain was recorded in a study of blood T cell repertoires in COVID-19. Authors' analysis steps: Amplification of reference gene primers was used by the study to estimate nucleated cell counts. Assay used: immunoSEQ multiplex PCR; TCRdb lists only in-frame clones, some missing. V and J calls plus clone size are reproduced from that table; the DNA served to infer D and trimming. The table records about 170,000 clones, around 80% of them present only once. CDR1 and CDR2 from the germline V gene are SGHRS and YFSETQ. The CDR3 length is 15 residues. V dropped 4 bases and J dropped 9; count of bases not matched to a gene: 9.

Specimen: peripheral blood. This sequence joins TRBV5-1 and TRBJ2-2, with 10 bases lining up with TRBD1. This TCR came from a woman in her 70s with COVID-19, enrolled during active disease. The CDR3 here is CASSPGQGLSRELFF. The DNA for the CDR3 is TGCGCCAGCAGCCCGGGACAGGGGCTGTCTCGGGAGCTGTTTTTT. The full variable domain, in which reference TRBV5-1 and TRBJ2-2 provide the parts outside the CDR3, is KAGVTQTPRYLIKTRGQQVTLSCSPISGHRSVSWYQQTPGQGLQFLFEYFSETQRNKGNFPGRFSGRQFSNSRSEMNVSTLELGDSALYLCASSPGQGLSRELFFGEGSRLTVL.